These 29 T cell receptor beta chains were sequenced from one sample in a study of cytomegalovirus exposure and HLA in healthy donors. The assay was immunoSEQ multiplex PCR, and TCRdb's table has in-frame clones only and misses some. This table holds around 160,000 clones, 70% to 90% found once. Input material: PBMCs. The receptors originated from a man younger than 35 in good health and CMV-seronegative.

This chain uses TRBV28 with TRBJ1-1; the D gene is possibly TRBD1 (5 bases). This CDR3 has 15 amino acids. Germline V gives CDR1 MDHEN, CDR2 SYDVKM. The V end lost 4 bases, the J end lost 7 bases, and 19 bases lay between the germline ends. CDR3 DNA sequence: TGTGCCAGCAGTTACTCAGGACATTCGTTGAATGAAGCTTTCTTT. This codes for CASSYSGHSLNEAFF.

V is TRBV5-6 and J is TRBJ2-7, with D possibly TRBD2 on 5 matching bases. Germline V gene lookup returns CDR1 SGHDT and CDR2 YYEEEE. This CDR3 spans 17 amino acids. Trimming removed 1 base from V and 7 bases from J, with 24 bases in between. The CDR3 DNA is TGTGCCAGCAGCTTGACCTTTGGGGTCGGAGGATATAGGGAGCAGTACTTC. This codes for CASSLTFGVGGYREQYF.

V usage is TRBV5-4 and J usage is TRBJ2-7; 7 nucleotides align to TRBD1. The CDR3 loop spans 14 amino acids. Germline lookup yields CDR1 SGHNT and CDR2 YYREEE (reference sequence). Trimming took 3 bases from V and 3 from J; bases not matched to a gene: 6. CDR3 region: CASSWDRRIYEQYF. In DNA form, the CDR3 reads TGTGCCAGCAGCTGGGACAGAAGGATCTACGAGCAGTACTTC.

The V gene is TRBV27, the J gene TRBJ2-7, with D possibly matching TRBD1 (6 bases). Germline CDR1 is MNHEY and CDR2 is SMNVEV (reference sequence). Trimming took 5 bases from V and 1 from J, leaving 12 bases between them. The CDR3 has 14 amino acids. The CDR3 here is CASSPRQGSYEQYV. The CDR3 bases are TGTGCCAGCAGTCCGCGTCAGGGGTCCTACGAGCAGTACGTC.

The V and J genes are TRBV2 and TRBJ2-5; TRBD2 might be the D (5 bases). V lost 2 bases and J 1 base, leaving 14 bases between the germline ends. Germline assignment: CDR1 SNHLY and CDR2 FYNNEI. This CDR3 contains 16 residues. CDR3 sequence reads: CASSESPGLLQETQYF. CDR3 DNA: TGTGCCAGCAGTGAATCCCCAGGACTCCTCCAAGAGACCCAGTACTTC.

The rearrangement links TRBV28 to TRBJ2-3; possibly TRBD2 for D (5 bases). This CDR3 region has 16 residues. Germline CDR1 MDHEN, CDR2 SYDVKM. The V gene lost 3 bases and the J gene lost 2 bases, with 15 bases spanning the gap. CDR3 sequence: CASSLGASLSTDTQYF. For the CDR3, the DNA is TGTGCCAGCAGTTTGGGTGCTAGCCTTTCCACAGATACGCAGTATTTT.

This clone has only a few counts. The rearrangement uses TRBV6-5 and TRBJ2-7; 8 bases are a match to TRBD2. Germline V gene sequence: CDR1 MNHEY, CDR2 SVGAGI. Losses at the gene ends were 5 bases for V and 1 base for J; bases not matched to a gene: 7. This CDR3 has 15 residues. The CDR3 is CASSPGLALSYEQYF. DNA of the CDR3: TGTGCCAGCAGTCCCGGACTAGCTTTATCCTACGAGCAGTACTTC.

CDR3 sequence: CASSDPTWGGRDTQYF. In DNA, the CDR3 is TGTGCCAGCAGTGACCCAACGTGGGGGGGCCGGGATACGCAGTATTTT. The chain employs TRBV25-1 and TRBJ2-3; possibly TRBD2 for D (7 bases). The germline V gene has CDR1 MGHDK and CDR2 SYGVNS. This CDR3 region has 16 residues. The V end lost 3 bases, the J end lost 6 bases, and 19 bases lay between the germline ends.

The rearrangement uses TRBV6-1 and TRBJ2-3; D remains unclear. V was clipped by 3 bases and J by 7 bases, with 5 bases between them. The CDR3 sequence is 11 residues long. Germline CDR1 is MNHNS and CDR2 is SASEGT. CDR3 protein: CASSDRNTQYF. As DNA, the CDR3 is TGTGCCAGCAGTGACAGAAATACGCAGTATTTT.

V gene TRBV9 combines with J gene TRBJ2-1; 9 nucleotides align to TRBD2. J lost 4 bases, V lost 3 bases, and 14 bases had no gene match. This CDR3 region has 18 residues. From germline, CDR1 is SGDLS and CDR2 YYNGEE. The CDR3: CASSAGLSVAGGYNEQFF. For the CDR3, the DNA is TGTGCCAGCAGCGCGGGCTTGTCAGTGGCGGGAGGGTACAATGAGCAGTTCTTC.

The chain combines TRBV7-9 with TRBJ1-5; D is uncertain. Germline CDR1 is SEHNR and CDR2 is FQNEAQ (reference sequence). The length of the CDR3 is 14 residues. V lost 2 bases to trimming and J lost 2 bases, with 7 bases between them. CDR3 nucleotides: TGTGCCAGCAGCTTAAGCCGAGGCAATCAGCCCCAGCATTTT. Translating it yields CASSLSRGNQPQHF.

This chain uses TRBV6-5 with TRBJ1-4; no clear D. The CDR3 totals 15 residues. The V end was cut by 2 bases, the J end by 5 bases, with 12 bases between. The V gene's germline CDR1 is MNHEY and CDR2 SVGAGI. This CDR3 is CASSYRRGVNEKLFF. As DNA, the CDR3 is TGTGCCAGCAGTTACCGGCGGGGTGTAAATGAAAAACTGTTTTTT.

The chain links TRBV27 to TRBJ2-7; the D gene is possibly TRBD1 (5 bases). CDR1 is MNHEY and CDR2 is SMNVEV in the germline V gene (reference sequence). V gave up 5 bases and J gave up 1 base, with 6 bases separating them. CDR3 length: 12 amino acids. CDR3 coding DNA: TGTGCCAGCAGTGACAGTTCCTACGAGCAGTACTTC. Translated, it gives CASSDSSYEQYF.

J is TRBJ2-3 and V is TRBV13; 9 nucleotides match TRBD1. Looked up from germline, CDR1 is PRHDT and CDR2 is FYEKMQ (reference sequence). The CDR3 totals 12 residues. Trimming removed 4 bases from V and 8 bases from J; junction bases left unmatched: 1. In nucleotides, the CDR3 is TGTGCCAGCAGCTGGGGACAGGGTACGCAGTATTTT. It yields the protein CASSWGQGTQYF. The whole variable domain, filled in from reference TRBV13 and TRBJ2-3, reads AAGVIQSPRHLIKEKRETATLKCYPIPRHDTVYWYQQGPGQDPQFLISFYEKMQSDKGSIPDRFSAQQFSDYHSELNMSSLELGDSALYFCASSWGQGTQYFGPGTRLTVL.

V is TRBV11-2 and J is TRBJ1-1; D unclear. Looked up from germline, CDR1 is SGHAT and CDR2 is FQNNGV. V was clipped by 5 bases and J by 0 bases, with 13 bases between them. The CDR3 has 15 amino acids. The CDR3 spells CASSDTGSMNTEAFF. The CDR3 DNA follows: TGTGCCAGCAGCGATACTGGGAGTATGAACACTGAAGCTTTCTTT.

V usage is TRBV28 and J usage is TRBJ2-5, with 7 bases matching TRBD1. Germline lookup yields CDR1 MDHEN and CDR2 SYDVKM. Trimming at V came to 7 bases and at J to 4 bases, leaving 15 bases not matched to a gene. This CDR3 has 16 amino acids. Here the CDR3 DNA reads TGTGCCAGCACCCAAGGGGGCATTCGAGGCTCAGAGACCCAGTACTTC. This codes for CASTQGGIRGSETQYF. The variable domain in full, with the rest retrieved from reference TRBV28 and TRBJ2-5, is DVKVTQSSRYLVKRTGEKVFLECVQDMDHENMFWYRQDPGLGLRLIYFSYDVKMKEKGDIPEGYSVSREKKERFSLILESASTNQTSMYLCASTQGGIRGSETQYFGPGTRLLVL.

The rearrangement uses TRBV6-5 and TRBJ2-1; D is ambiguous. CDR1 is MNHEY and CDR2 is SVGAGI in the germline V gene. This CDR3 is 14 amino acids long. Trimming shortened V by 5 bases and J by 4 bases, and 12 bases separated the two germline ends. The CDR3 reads CASSPVAVYNEQFF. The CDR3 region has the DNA TGTGCCAGCAGTCCGGTGGCGGTTTACAATGAGCAGTTCTTC.

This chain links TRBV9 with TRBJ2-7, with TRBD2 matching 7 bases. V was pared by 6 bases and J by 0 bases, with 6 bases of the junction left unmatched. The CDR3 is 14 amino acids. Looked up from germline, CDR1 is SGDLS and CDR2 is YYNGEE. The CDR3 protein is CASTPSGYSYEQYF. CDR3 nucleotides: TGTGCCAGCACCCCTAGCGGTTACTCCTACGAGCAGTACTTC.

This CDR3 reads CASSPFDGTNNEQFF. The CDR3 coding sequence is TGTGCCAGTAGTCCCTTCGACGGAACTAACAATGAGCAGTTCTTC. The chain links TRBV19 to TRBJ2-1; D not resolved. The CDR3 runs 15 residues. Germline assignment: CDR1 LNHDA and CDR2 SQIVND (reference sequence). With 5 bases removed from V and 5 bases from J, the gap between germline ends came to 16 bases.

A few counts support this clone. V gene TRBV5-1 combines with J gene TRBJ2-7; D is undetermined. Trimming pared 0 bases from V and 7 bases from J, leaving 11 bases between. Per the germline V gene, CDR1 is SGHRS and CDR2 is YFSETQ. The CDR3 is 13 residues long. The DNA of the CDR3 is TGCGCCAGCAGCTTGGCCCCGAGAAAGGAGCAGTACGTC. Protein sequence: CASSLAPRKEQYV.

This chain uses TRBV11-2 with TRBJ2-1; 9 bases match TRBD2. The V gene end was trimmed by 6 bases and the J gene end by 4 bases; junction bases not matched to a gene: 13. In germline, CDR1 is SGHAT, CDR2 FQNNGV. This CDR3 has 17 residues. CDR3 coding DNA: TGTGCCAGCAGACCTCAATTTGGCGGGAGGGAATACAATGAGCAGTTCTTC. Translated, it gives CASRPQFGGREYNEQFF.

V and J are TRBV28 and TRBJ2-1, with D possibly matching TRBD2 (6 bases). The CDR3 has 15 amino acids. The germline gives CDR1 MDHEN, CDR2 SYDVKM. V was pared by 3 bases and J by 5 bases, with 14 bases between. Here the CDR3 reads CASSFIGGGHNEQFF. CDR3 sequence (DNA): TGTGCCAGCAGTTTCATTGGGGGAGGCCACAATGAGCAGTTCTTC.

CDR3 coding DNA: TGCGCCAGCAGCCCCCGGTCGAACACTGAAGCTTTCTTT. Its protein is CASSPRSNTEAFF. The chain is built from TRBV5-1 and TRBJ1-1; no reliable D call. The germline gives CDR1 SGHRS, CDR2 YFSETQ. The germline V and J ends were trimmed by 4 bases and 1 base, with 8 bases remaining between them. The CDR3 has 13 amino acids. Based on the CDR3 plus reference TRBV5-1 and TRBJ1-1, the full variable domain is KAGVTQTPRYLIKTRGQQVTLSCSPISGHRSVSWYQQTPGQGLQFLFEYFSETQRNKGNFPGRFSGRQFSNSRSEMNVSTLELGDSALYLCASSPRSNTEAFFGQGTRLTVV.

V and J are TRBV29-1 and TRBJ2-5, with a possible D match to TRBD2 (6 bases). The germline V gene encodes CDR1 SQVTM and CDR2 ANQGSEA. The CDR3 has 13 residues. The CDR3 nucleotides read TGCAGGAGAATTCCAGGAGGGCCAGAGACCCAGTACTTC. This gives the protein CRRIPGGPETQYF.

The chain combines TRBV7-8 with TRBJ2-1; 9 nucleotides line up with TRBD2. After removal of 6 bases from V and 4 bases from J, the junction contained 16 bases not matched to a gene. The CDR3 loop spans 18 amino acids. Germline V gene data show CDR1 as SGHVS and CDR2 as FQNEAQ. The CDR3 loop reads CASSPLAGSGGSYNEQFF. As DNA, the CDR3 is TGTGCCAGCAGTCCCCTGGCCGGGAGCGGGGGGAGTTACAATGAGCAGTTCTTC. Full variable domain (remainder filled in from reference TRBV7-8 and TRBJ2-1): GAGVSQSPRYKVAKRGQDVALRCDPISGHVSLFWYQQALGQGPEFLTYFQNEAQLDKSGLPSDRFFAERPEGSVSTLKIQRTQQEDSAVYLCASSPLAGSGGSYNEQFFGPGTRLTVL.

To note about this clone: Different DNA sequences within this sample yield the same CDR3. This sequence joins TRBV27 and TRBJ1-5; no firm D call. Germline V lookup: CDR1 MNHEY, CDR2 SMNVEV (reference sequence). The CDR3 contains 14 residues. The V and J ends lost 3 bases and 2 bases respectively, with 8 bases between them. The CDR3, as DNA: TGTGCCAGCAGTTTTTCCGGGGGCAATCAGCCCCAGCATTTT. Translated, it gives CASSFSGGNQPQHF.

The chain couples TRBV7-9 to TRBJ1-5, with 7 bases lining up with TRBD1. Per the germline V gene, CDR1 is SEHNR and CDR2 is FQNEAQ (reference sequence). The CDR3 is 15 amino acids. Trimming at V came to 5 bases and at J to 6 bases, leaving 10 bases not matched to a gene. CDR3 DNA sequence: TGTGCCAGCAGCGCTACAGGGGATCGTGCTCAGCCCCAGCATTTT. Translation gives CASSATGDRAQPQHF.

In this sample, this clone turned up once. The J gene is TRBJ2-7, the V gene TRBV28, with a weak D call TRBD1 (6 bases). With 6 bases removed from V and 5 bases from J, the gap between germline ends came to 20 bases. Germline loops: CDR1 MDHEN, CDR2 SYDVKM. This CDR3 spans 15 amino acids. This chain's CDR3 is CASSKTGPPSDEQYF. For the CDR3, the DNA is TGTGCCAGCAGCAAGACAGGCCCACCTTCTGACGAGCAGTACTTC.

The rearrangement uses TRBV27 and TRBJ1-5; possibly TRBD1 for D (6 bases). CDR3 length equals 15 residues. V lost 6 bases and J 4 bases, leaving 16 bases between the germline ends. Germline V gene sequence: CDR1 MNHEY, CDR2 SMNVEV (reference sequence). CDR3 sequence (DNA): TGTGCCAGCAGAAAACAGGGCTCTAAAAATCAGCCCCAGCATTTT. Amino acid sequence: CASRKQGSKNQPQHF.